The present T cell receptor (beta chain) was sequenced within a study of glioma-infiltrating T cells after dendritic cell vaccination. The method was immunoSEQ multiplex PCR; TCRdb's version includes in-frame clones alone and lacks a portion of them. In the table there are fewer than 100,000 clones, around 84% of which are singletons. Trimming shortened V by 6 bases and J by 1 base, and 12 bases separated the two germline ends. Germline CDR1 LNHDA, CDR2 SQIVND (reference sequence). The CDR3 covers 14 residues. Sample: blood, taken before dendritic cell vaccination. This clonotype was sampled from a human donor with glioblastoma. The V and J genes are TRBV19 and TRBJ2-5; unclear D gene. CDR3 sequence (DNA): TGTGCCAGTAGGTCCTTCGGGTCCCAAGAGACCCAGTACTTC. Encoded protein: CASRSFGSQETQYF.